This T cell receptor beta chain originates from a study of regulatory T cells in long-lasting Graves disease. For the study at large: Over 5 years of antithyroid drugs with positive TSH receptor antibodies was taken to mean persistent Graves' disease.

This clonotype has at least ten counts. What it binds is not known. As to time point: persistent/refractory GD, antithyroid drugs over 5 years with positive TRAb. With RNA extracted from PBMCs as input, the TCR library was made. Investigators prepared the TCR beta libraries by applying iRepertoire HTBI primers and Arm-PCR of CDR3 regions. In the original analysis: Looking across samples, the authors found 55 to 70 TRBV and 14 to 15 TRBJ segments. MiXCR, run by TCRdb on the multiplex PCR reads, gives a single entry per CDR3 protein. It is TCRdb's table, rather than the study itself, that gives the V and J calls and clone size. The data contain over 450,000 distinct CDR3 sequences, 20% to 25% of them seen just once; the ten biggest clones take up roughly 7%. Study-wide findings and caveats: Accuracy was perhaps lowered by the small sample size. Persistent disease favored TRBV28, TRBJ1-2 and TRBJ2-5.

Trimming at V came to 4 bases and at J to 3 bases, leaving 6 bases not matched to a gene. The CDR3 has 14 amino acids. Germline loops: CDR1 SGHRS, CDR2 YFSETQ. This receptor was obtained from a female donor with Graves disease. The source was peripheral blood mononuclear cells (PBMCs), collected when the disease was refractory, from a patient treated with antithyroid drugs. The chain carries TRBV5-1 and TRBJ2-5; TRBD1 matches at 7 bases. The CDR3 protein is CASSSRDREETQYF. CDR3 sequence (DNA): TGCGCCAGCAGCAGCCGGGACAGAGAAGAGACCCAGTACTTC.